The 9 T cell receptor beta chains below were found in one sample sequenced in a study of blood T cell repertoires in COVID-19. The method was immunoSEQ multiplex PCR; TCRdb's version includes in-frame clones alone and lacks a portion of them. The data contain about 160,000 clones, 85% to 90% of them singletons. The sample consisted of peripheral blood. The source is a woman in her 70s with COVID-19, enrolled during active disease.

The chain employs TRBV4-2 and TRBJ1-2; D unclear. CDR1 is LGHNA, CDR2 YNFKEQ, per germline. With 0 bases removed from V and 2 bases from J, the gap between germline ends came to 7 bases. CDR3 length: 14 amino acids. The CDR3 reads CASSQELRNYGYTF. Here the CDR3 DNA reads TGTGCCAGCAGCCAAGAACTAAGAAACTATGGCTACACCTTC.

The rearrangement links TRBV27 to TRBJ1-3; D remains unclear. The CDR3 loop spans 15 amino acids. In germline, CDR1 is MNHEY, CDR2 SMNVEV (reference sequence). V gave up 3 bases and J gave up 8 bases, with 17 bases separating them. The CDR3 nucleotides read TGTGCCAGCAGTTTCGCCAGAAAATCCAGATACACCATATATTTT. Its translation is CASSFARKSRYTIYF.

The genes are TRBV30 and TRBJ1-5; D gene ambiguous. CDR3 length: 13 residues. V was clipped by 2 bases and J by 6 bases, with 11 bases between them. Germline V gene data show CDR1 as GTSNPN and CDR2 as SVGIG (reference sequence). CDR3 protein: CAWSSGSAQPQHF. The DNA for the CDR3 is TGTGCCTGGAGTTCCGGGTCGGCTCAGCCCCAGCATTTT.

The chain couples TRBV5-4 to TRBJ1-4, with TRBD1 matching 11 bases. From germline, CDR1 is SGHNT and CDR2 YYREEE (reference sequence). The CDR3 contains 18 residues. J lost 0 bases, V lost 4 bases, and 8 bases had no gene match. CDR3 sequence: CASSRGTGGFATNEKLFF. CDR3 nucleotide sequence: TGTGCCAGCAGCCGCGGGACAGGGGGGTTCGCAACTAATGAAAAACTGTTTTTT.

J is TRBJ2-1 and V is TRBV3-1 (or the pseudogene TRBV3-2), with D possibly being TRBD1 (7 bases). V was clipped by 2 bases and J by 0 bases, with 8 bases between them. Germline V gives CDR1 LGHDT, CDR2 YNNKEL (reference sequence). The CDR3 extends over 15 amino acids. CDR3 sequence: CASSQQGGSYNEQFF. Written as DNA, the CDR3 is TGTGCCAGCAGCCAACAGGGGGGCTCCTACAATGAGCAGTTCTTC.

The chain recombines TRBV2 with TRBJ1-6, with 8 bases that match TRBD1. Germline-derived CDR1 and CDR2 are SNHLY and FYNNEI. CDR3 length: 15 amino acids. V was clipped by 6 bases and J by 8 bases; unmatched bases: 9. In nucleotides, the CDR3 is TGTGCCAGCAGGATCTCCGGGACAGGCTATTCACCCCTCCACTTT. Translated, it gives CASRISGTGYSPLHF. The variable domain in full, completed from reference TRBV2 and TRBJ1-6, reads EPEVTQTPSHQVTQMGQEVILRCVPISNHLYFYWYRQILGQKVEFLVSFYNNEISEKSEIFDDQFSVERPDGSNFTLKIRSTKLEDSAMYFCASRISGTGYSPLHFGNGTRLTVT.

The chain carries TRBV28 and TRBJ1-5; a possible D gene is TRBD1 (5 bases). Germline lookup yields CDR1 MDHEN and CDR2 SYDVKM. Trimming removed 8 bases at V and 1 base at J, with 18 bases between. This CDR3 contains 16 residues. The CDR3 sequence is CASGLSQGTSNQPQHF. For the CDR3, the DNA is TGTGCCAGCGGGCTTTCCCAGGGAACGAGCAATCAGCCCCAGCATTTT.

The chain couples TRBV5-3 to TRBJ2-2; 7 nucleotides line up with TRBD1. TRBV5-3 is classed as an ORF, of uncertain function. CDR3 length: 17 residues. V was clipped by 3 bases and J by 3 bases; unmatched bases: 11. CDR3 protein: CARSSRTTDRDTGELFF. Here the CDR3 DNA reads TGTGCCAGAAGCTCACGAACCACAGACAGGGACACCGGGGAGCTGTTTTTT.

This chain uses TRBV29-1 with TRBJ1-4; TRBD1 is a possible D gene (6 bases). V lost 7 bases to trimming and J lost 10 bases, with 19 bases between them. The CDR3 contains 13 residues. In germline, CDR1 is SQVTM, CDR2 ANQGSEA. CDR3 sequence: CSAGTPPGGKLFF. CDR3 nucleotides: TGCAGCGCCGGGACACCCCCGGGGGGAAAACTGTTTTTT.